Detailed here is one T cell receptor beta chain. Its matching antigen is unknown. This sample stems from a study of cytomegalovirus exposure and HLA in healthy donors. The PCR ran on 60 Vbeta and 13 Jbeta primers. Using immunoSEQ multiplex PCR, the repertoire was profiled, and TCRdb retains in-frame clones only, with some absent. Of approximately 200,000 clones listed, around four fifths were seen once; the top ten hold 5.5% to 7%. General study points: Presence/absence analyses supposed approximately even sequencing depth among donors. A later analysis appeared to link common viral pathogens to several of the most significant clusters.

Sample: PBMCs. The receptor comes from a woman between 50 and 59 years old in good health and CMV-seropositive.

This CDR3 is CASSSQRWDGYTF. In DNA, the CDR3 is TGTGCCAGCAGCTCTCAGAGGTGGGATGGCTACACCTTC. The chain combines TRBV5-6 with TRBJ1-2; D uncertain. Trimming cost V 3 bases and J 6 bases, with 12 bases left between them. Germline V CDR1 and CDR2: SGHDT, YYEEEE. The CDR3 runs 13 residues.